The 16 T cell receptor beta chains below were found in one sample sequenced in a study of blood T cell repertoires in COVID-19. Profiled with immunoSEQ multiplex PCR; TCRdb holds only in-frame clones, not every one. The sample gives approximately 27,000 clones, about 94% of which show up once; 4% to 5% is in the top ten. The specimen sequenced was peripheral blood. These receptors were collected from a human donor with active COVID-19. The donor label of this sample is uncertain.

V is TRBV7-8 and J is TRBJ2-1; 9 bases map to TRBD2. In germline, CDR1 is SGHVS, CDR2 FQNEAQ. CDR3 length: 17 amino acids. J was trimmed by 0 bases and V by 5 bases; bases with no gene match: 8. CDR3 residues: CASSLRLADSSYNEQFF. CDR3 DNA: TGTGCCAGCAGCCTCCGACTAGCGGACAGCTCCTACAATGAGCAGTTCTTC.

V usage is TRBV7-2 and J usage is TRBJ1-2, with D tentatively TRBD1 (5 bases). Trimming took off 5 bases at V and 2 bases at J, with 15 bases between the two ends. Per germline, CDR1 SGHTA and CDR2 FQGNSA. The CDR3 loop spans 15 amino acids. This chain's CDR3 is CASSLQGVGNYGYTF. The CDR3 nucleotides are TGTGCCAGCAGCCTTCAGGGTGTGGGGAACTATGGCTACACCTTC.

The gene calls are TRBV11-2 and TRBJ2-7; D ambiguous. The CDR3 loop spans 17 amino acids. The V and J ends lost 1 base and 3 bases respectively, with 19 bases between them. Germline CDR1 SGHAT, CDR2 FQNNGV. CDR3 sequence: CASSLVRTPFGHYEQYF. The CDR3 DNA reads TGTGCCAGCAGCTTAGTGCGCACCCCGTTTGGGCACTACGAGCAGTACTTC.

This chain connects TRBV5-6 to TRBJ2-4; D may be TRBD2 (5 bases). CDR3 size: 15 residues. V was shortened by 4 bases and J by 0 bases, with 11 bases between the two germline ends. Germline V gene sequence: CDR1 SGHDT, CDR2 YYEEEE. The DNA for the CDR3 is TGTGCCAGCAGCCTGGAGCGGCTAGCCAAAAACATTCAGTACTTC. Protein product: CASSLERLAKNIQYF.

This sequence joins TRBV3-1 (or the pseudogene TRBV3-2) and TRBJ1-1, with 8 bases lining up with TRBD1. CDR1 LGHDT and CDR2 YNNKEL come from the germline V gene (reference sequence). The CDR3 is made up of 16 amino acids. The J segment lost 5 bases and the V segment lost 1 base, leaving 9 bases of the junction unmatched. Here the CDR3 DNA reads TGTGCCAGCAGCCAAGGCCCCCAGGGGGCATGGACTGAAGCTTTCTTT. This encodes CASSQGPQGAWTEAFF.

This chain uses TRBV10-2 with TRBJ2-2, with no clear D. The V end lost 3 bases, the J end lost 1 base, and 3 bases lay between the germline ends. The CDR3 sequence is 13 residues long. Germline V gene data show CDR1 as WSHSY and CDR2 as SAAADI. The CDR3 DNA is TGCGCCAGCAGTGATCTGAACACCGGGGAGCTGTTTTTT. Translating gives CASSDLNTGELFF.

This chain connects TRBV6-5 to TRBJ1-5; 7 bases map to TRBD1. V lost 8 bases and J lost 5; bases outside the gene matches: 12. Germline CDR1 and CDR2: MNHEY and SVGAGI. This CDR3 region has 15 residues. The CDR3 DNA is TGTGCCAGCTATGCGCTAGACAGGGTTGATCAGCCCCAGCATTTT. Translation: CASYALDRVDQPQHF.

The chain couples TRBV11-1 to TRBJ2-1, with D tentatively TRBD2 (5 bases). V was shortened by 1 base and J by 9 bases, with 10 bases between the two germline ends. The CDR3 sequence is 13 residues long. Per the germline V gene, CDR1 is SGHAT and CDR2 is FQDESV (reference sequence). CDR3 DNA: TGTGCCAGCAGCTTAGGAGGGAACTCTGAGCAGTTCTTC. This encodes CASSLGGNSEQFF.

The chain has TRBV5-4 and TRBJ2-3, with D perhaps TRBD2 (5 bases). The CDR3 length is 15 residues. CDR1 is SGHNT and CDR2 is YYREEE in the germline V gene (reference sequence). V dropped 4 bases and J dropped 3 bases, with 15 bases sitting between them. CDR3 DNA sequence: TGTGCCAGCAGCCCCTCCGGGGTACAGACAGATACGCAGTATTTT. It specifies CASSPSGVQTDTQYF.

The rearrangement joins TRBV5-4 to TRBJ2-2; 8 bases map to TRBD1. Germline V lookup: CDR1 SGHNT, CDR2 YYREEE (reference sequence). The J segment lost 0 bases and the V segment lost 3 bases, leaving 4 bases of the junction unmatched. CDR3 length: 16 amino acids. The CDR3 is CASSSGGQANTGELFF. CDR3 DNA: TGTGCCAGCAGCTCTGGGGGACAGGCGAACACCGGGGAGCTGTTTTTT. Based on the CDR3 plus reference TRBV5-4 and TRBJ2-2, the full variable domain is ETGVTQSPTHLIKTRGQQVTLRCSSQSGHNTVSWYQQALGQGPQFIFQYYREEENGRGNFPPRFSGLQFPNYSSELNVNALELDDSALYLCASSSGGQANTGELFFGEGSRLTVL.

This chain connects TRBV29-1 to TRBJ2-7, with 10 nucleotides matching TRBD2. The CDR3 spans 13 residues. V lost 4 bases, J lost 5 bases, and 5 bases stayed unmatched. CDR1 SQVTM and CDR2 ANQGSEA come from the germline V gene. This CDR3 reads CSVAVGLADEQYF. CDR3 DNA: TGCAGCGTTGCGGTTGGACTAGCGGACGAGCAGTACTTC.

The genes are TRBV4-1 and TRBJ2-3; a possible D gene is TRBD1 (6 bases). The germline CDR1 and CDR2 sequences are MGHRA and YSYEKL. The CDR3 sequence is 16 residues long. With 1 base removed from V and 7 bases from J, the gap between germline ends came to 18 bases. This CDR3 reads CASSQGWQGQRNTQYF. The CDR3 DNA sequence: TGCGCCAGCAGCCAAGGATGGCAGGGACAACGGAATACGCAGTATTTT.

The table lists this clone with a count of one. The chain carries TRBV29-1 and TRBJ2-1; TRBD1 aligns across 9 bases. Germline-derived CDR1 and CDR2 are SQVTM and ANQGSEA. This CDR3 is built from 15 residues. Trimming took 3 bases from V and 4 from J; bases not matched to a gene: 7. The CDR3 reads CSVEFRGQGYNEQFF. CDR3 DNA: TGCAGCGTTGAGTTCAGGGGACAGGGATACAATGAGCAGTTCTTC.

The chain links TRBV18 to TRBJ2-7; D remains ambiguous. V was pared by 3 bases and J by 7 bases, with 7 bases between. The CDR3 is 11 amino acids. Per the germline V gene, CDR1 is KGHSH and CDR2 is LQKENI. CDR3 in amino acids: CASSPSREQYF. Written as DNA, the CDR3 is TGTGCCAGCTCACCCAGTCGAGAGCAGTACTTC.

A remark on this clone: Other DNA sequences in the same sample also yield this CDR3. The chain couples TRBV5-6 to TRBJ2-7; perhaps TRBD2 as D (7 bases). V gave up 0 bases and J gave up 5 bases, with 12 bases separating them. From germline, CDR1 is SGHDT and CDR2 YYEEEE. The CDR3 runs to 14 residues. For the CDR3, the DNA is TGTGCCAGCAGCTTGGGGGGAGGGGGACACGAGCAGTACTTC. This encodes CASSLGGGGHEQYF.

The J gene is TRBJ1-1, the V gene TRBV5-1; TRBD1 aligns across 7 bases. J lost 4 bases, V lost 3 bases, and 9 bases had no gene match. CDR1 and CDR2 from the germline V gene are SGHRS and YFSETQ. This CDR3 contains 15 residues. This CDR3 reads CASSSNRGGGTEAFF. The CDR3 coding sequence is TGCGCCAGCAGCTCTAACAGGGGTGGTGGCACTGAAGCTTTCTTT.